These 15 T cell receptor beta chains were all obtained from the same sample, sequenced in a study of cytomegalovirus exposure and HLA in healthy donors. Profiled with immunoSEQ multiplex PCR; TCRdb holds only in-frame clones, not every one. The sample records over 150,000 clones, around 84% being singletons. Input material: PBMCs. The receptors were gathered from a human donor in good health.

The V call is TRBV7-2, the J call TRBJ2-7, with a possible D match to TRBD1 (6 bases). V lost 5 bases to trimming and J lost 0 bases, with 11 bases between them. In germline, CDR1 is SGHTA, CDR2 FQGNSA. The CDR3 has 14 residues. CDR3 DNA: TGTGCCAGCAGCCCCGACAGGCCCTCCTACGAGCAGTACTTC. Its translation: CASSPDRPSYEQYF. Full variable domain (rest looked up from reference TRBV7-2 and TRBJ2-7): GAGVSQSPSNKVTEKGKDVELRCDPISGHTALYWYRQSLGQGLEFLIYFQGNSAPDKSGLPSDRFSAERTGGSVSTLTIQRTQQEDSAVYLCASSPDRPSYEQYFGPGTRLTVT.

This clone was seen only a few times. V and J are TRBV2 and TRBJ1-1, with D possibly matching TRBD1 (5 bases). Looked up from germline, CDR1 is SNHLY and CDR2 is FYNNEI. Trimming took off 1 base at V and 8 bases at J, with 11 bases between the two ends. This CDR3 comprises 13 residues. CDR3: CASSEDFRVEAFF. The CDR3 nucleotides are TGTGCCAGCAGTGAAGATTTCAGGGTCGAAGCTTTCTTT.

The chain links TRBV7-2 to TRBJ1-2; weak D call: TRBD1 (6 bases). The CDR3 runs to 17 residues. V was pared by 5 bases and J by 3 bases, with 22 bases between. Germline CDR1 SGHTA, CDR2 FQGNSA. CDR3 DNA sequence: TGTGCCAGCAGCGTCGGAACCCTCGGGACAAGCGACTATGGCTACACCTTC. Translation gives CASSVGTLGTSDYGYTF.

To note about this clone: Within the sample, other DNA sequences also encode this same CDR3. The gene calls are TRBV4-1 and TRBJ1-4, with 9 bases matching TRBD1. Per the germline V gene, CDR1 is MGHRA and CDR2 is YSYEKL. V lost 1 base, J lost 6 bases, and 0 bases stayed unmatched. The CDR3 is 14 amino acids. CDR3 protein: CASSQGTGDEKLFF. The CDR3 nucleotides read TGCGCCAGCAGCCAAGGGACAGGGGATGAAAAACTGTTTTTT.

J is TRBJ2-1 and V is TRBV5-1; TRBD2 matches 8 bases. The germline CDR1 and CDR2 sequences are SGHRS and YFSETQ. This CDR3 comprises 15 residues. Unmatched junction bases numbered 5, after V lost 3 bases and J lost 3 bases. The CDR3 reads CASSSSGRDYNEQFF. DNA of the CDR3: TGCGCCAGCAGCTCGAGCGGGAGAGACTACAATGAGCAGTTCTTC.

In this sample, this clone turned up a few times. This chain joins TRBV4-2 and TRBJ2-2; 9 bases fit TRBD2. This CDR3 has 18 residues. Unmatched junction bases numbered 11, after V lost 0 bases and J lost 6 bases. Germline V gene lookup returns CDR1 LGHNA and CDR2 YNFKEQ. CDR3 residues: CASSQDASGMSLAGELFF. For the CDR3, the DNA is TGTGCCAGCAGCCAAGACGCTAGCGGGATGAGTTTGGCCGGGGAGCTGTTTTTT.

The rearrangement links TRBV5-4 to TRBJ2-2, with TRBD2 as a possible D gene (5 bases). The length of the CDR3 is 16 residues. Looked up from germline, CDR1 is SGHNT and CDR2 is YYREEE (reference sequence). The V and J ends lost 1 base and 4 bases respectively, with 14 bases between them. The CDR3 reads CASSLLGSGPTGELFF. In nucleotides, the CDR3 is TGTGCCAGCAGCTTGTTAGGGAGTGGGCCCACCGGGGAGCTGTTTTTT.

The CDR3 nucleotides are TGCGCCAGCAGTAACGTGGGAGTGAGCACCACAGATACGCAGTATTTT. Its translation is CASSNVGVSTTDTQYF. This chain connects TRBV10-1 to TRBJ2-3; a weak D match, TRBD2 (5 bases). The CDR3 length is 16 residues. Germline lookup yields CDR1 WNHNN and CDR2 SYGVQD (reference sequence). V was cut by 5 bases and J by 2 bases, with 17 bases left in between.

The gene calls are TRBV11-2 and TRBJ2-5, with 9 nucleotides matching TRBD1. Germline CDR1 is SGHAT and CDR2 is FQNNGV. The CDR3 length is 14 residues. V gave up 5 bases and J gave up 3 bases; unmatched junction bases: 4. CDR3 nucleotide sequence: TGTGCCAGCAGCCCCGGGACAGGGAAAGAGACCCAGTACTTC. Protein sequence: CASSPGTGKETQYF.

The chain combines TRBV5-1 with TRBJ1-5, with D possibly matching TRBD1 (5 bases). Per the germline V gene, CDR1 is SGHRS and CDR2 is YFSETQ. Trimming pared 0 bases from V and 2 bases from J, leaving 9 bases between. The CDR3 covers 15 residues. The chain's CDR3 is CASSLDGGGNQPQHF. As DNA, the CDR3 is TGCGCCAGCAGCTTGGACGGGGGGGGCAATCAGCCCCAGCATTTT.

The J gene is TRBJ2-5, the V gene TRBV14; D might be TRBD1 (6 bases). Germline V CDR1 and CDR2: SGHDN, FVKESK. CDR3 length: 14 residues. V was pared by 5 bases and J by 2 bases, with 12 bases between. In nucleotides, the CDR3 is TGTGCCAGCAGCTCCAACAGGGTACAAGAGACCCAGTACTTC. This sequence encodes CASSSNRVQETQYF.

V gene TRBV29-1 combines with J gene TRBJ1-5; D may be TRBD1 (5 bases). Trimming removed 5 bases at V and 3 bases at J, with 11 bases between. There are 13 residues in the CDR3. Per germline, CDR1 SQVTM and CDR2 ANQGSEA. Here the CDR3 reads CSVTDSLNQPQHF. CDR3 bases: TGCAGCGTTACAGACAGCCTCAATCAGCCCCAGCATTTT.

The rearrangement links TRBV14 to TRBJ2-4; 7 nucleotides line up with TRBD1. Germline CDR1 is SGHDN and CDR2 is FVKESK. J gave up 5 bases and V 0 bases, and 10 bases lay outside the gene matches. The CDR3 extends over 17 amino acids. The DNA of the CDR3 is TGTGCCAGCAGCCAAGAGAGTTCTAGGGGGCGAGAAAACATTCAGTACTTC. Translation: CASSQESSRGRENIQYF.

The gene calls are TRBV4-3 and TRBJ2-1; 9 bases match TRBD2. The J segment lost 5 bases and the V segment lost 3 bases, leaving 5 bases of the junction unmatched. CDR3 length: 15 amino acids. CDR1 and CDR2 (germline): LGHNA, YSLEER. CDR3 amino acids: CASSHPAGGNNEQFF. The CDR3 DNA reads TGCGCCAGCAGCCACCCAGCGGGGGGTAACAATGAGCAGTTCTTC.

The chain carries TRBV29-1 and TRBJ2-7; 7 bases match TRBD1. The CDR3 is 14 amino acids. V lost 6 bases to trimming and J lost 4 bases; unmatched junction nucleotides: 12. Germline CDR1 SQVTM, CDR2 ANQGSEA. The CDR3 DNA follows: TGCAGCGTCCTCCCCCGGGACAGAAATTACGAGCAGTACTTC. Translation gives CSVLPRDRNYEQYF.